What follows are 20 T cell receptor beta chains derived from one specimen sequenced in a study of T cells in Graves' hyperthyroidism and ophthalmopathy. Researchers amplified the TCR beta CDR3 regions from RNA transcripts. The primer set for the first-round RT-PCR of the TCR CDR3 was HTBI. TCRdb reprocessed the multiplex PCR reads via MiXCR and lists one record per CDR3 protein. The profile covers hundreds of thousands of distinct CDR3 sequences, with approximately 44% appearing a single time and about 7.8% taken by the ten largest. Material: peripheral blood or thyroid tissue (not recorded which). The receptors shown here come from a young woman with Graves' hyperthyroidism.

On this clonotype: A much larger clone differs by one base, so this may be a read error. The chain couples TRBV2 to TRBJ1-2; D possibly corresponds to TRBD1 (6 bases). V was clipped by 5 bases and J by 8 bases, with 15 bases between them. The CDR3 consists of 13 residues. Germline V gene sequence: CDR1 SNHLY, CDR2 FYNNEI. The CDR3 spells CASSIPGARGYTF. For the CDR3, the DNA is TGTGCCAGCAGTATCCCAGGGGCGCGAGGCTACACCTTC.

About this clonotype: The missing conserved phenylalanine or tryptophan at the end of this CDR3 makes a read error likely. The chain carries TRBV13 and TRBJ1-2; maybe TRBD1 (5 bases). CDR3 length: 14 amino acids. V lost 6 bases and J lost 4, with 15 bases in between. Per the germline V gene, CDR1 is PRHDT and CDR2 is FYEKMQ (reference sequence). The DNA of the CDR3 is TGTGCCAGCAGATTCCGCGGGGGATCCTATGGCTACACCTCC. Translating it yields CASRFRGGSYGYTS.

This clonotype was seen many times. This chain joins TRBV25-1 and TRBJ2-7; the D call may be TRBD1 or TRBD2 (6 bases each). Trimming took off 3 bases at V and 2 bases at J, with 14 bases between the two ends. This CDR3 comprises 15 residues. Germline values: CDR1 MGHDK, CDR2 SYGVNS. The CDR3 DNA sequence: TGTGCCAGCAGTGAGCAGGGAGGACAGACCTACGAGCAGTACTTC. Its translation: CASSEQGGQTYEQYF.

The chain uses TRBV29-1 and TRBJ2-5; maybe TRBD2 (5 bases). Germline CDR1 reads SQVTM; CDR2 reads ANQGSEA. Deletions cut 3 bases from V and 5 bases from J, with 10 bases between. CDR3 length: 12 amino acids. As DNA, the CDR3 is TGCAGCGTTGACGGGGAAGGGGAGACCCAGTACTTC. Encoded protein: CSVDGEGETQYF.

This clonotype was detected once. Its ends do not fully match the called genes, so a read error is possible. The chain uses TRBV5-1 and TRBJ1-6; D gene uncertain. CDR1 and CDR2 from the germline V gene are SGHRS and YFSETQ. This CDR3 has 13 amino acids. The chain's CDR3 is CASSPGWDSPLHF. In DNA form, the CDR3 reads TGTGCCAGTAGTCCCGGGTGGGATTCACCCCTCCACTTT. Variable domain in full (rest from reference TRBV5-1 and TRBJ1-6): KAGVTQTPRYLIKTRGQQVTLSCSPISGHRSVSWYQQTPGQGLQFLFEYFSETQRNKGNFPGRFSGRQFSNSRSEMNVSTLELGDSALYLCASSPGWDSPLHFGNGTRLTVT.

This clonotype was observed many times. The chain recombines TRBV7-6 with TRBJ2-6; D not certain. V was pared by 5 bases and J by 2 bases, with 10 bases between. This CDR3 is 15 amino acids long. The germline CDR1 and CDR2 sequences are SGHVS and FNYEAQ. Here the CDR3 reads CASSPRITGANVLTF. The CDR3 DNA reads as TGTGCCAGCAGCCCCCGGATCACTGGGGCCAACGTCCTGACTTTC.

The chain recombines TRBV20-1 with TRBJ1-5, with D perhaps TRBD1 (6 bases). Trimming took off 8 bases at V and 5 bases at J, with 13 bases between the two ends. Germline loops: CDR1 DFQATT, CDR2 SNEGSKA (reference sequence). The CDR3 is 12 residues long. CDR3 bases: TGCAGTCCGACAGGCCCCTATCAGCCCCAGCATTTT. Its protein is CSPTGPYQPQHF.

This clonotype has a handful of counts. This sequence joins TRBV2 and TRBJ1-5, with 9 nucleotides matching TRBD1. The CDR3 runs 14 residues. Germline V lookup: CDR1 SNHLY, CDR2 FYNNEI. Germline trimming cut 5 bases from V and 11 bases from J; bases unmatched to any gene: 10. CDR3 protein: CASSYPGQGVAQHF. The DNA for the CDR3 is TGTGCCAGCAGTTACCCGGGACAGGGTGTAGCCCAGCATTTT. Full variable domain (missing parts from reference TRBV2 and TRBJ1-5): EPEVTQTPSHQVTQMGQEVILRCVPISNHLYFYWYRQILGQKVEFLVSFYNNEISEKSEIFDDQFSVERPDGSNFTLKIRSTKLEDSAMYFCASSYPGQGVAQHFGDGTRLSIL.

The sample holds a few counts of this clonotype. The V gene is TRBV6-2 or TRBV6-3, the J gene TRBJ2-5, with TRBD1 as a possible D gene (5 bases). The V gene's germline CDR1 is MNHEY and CDR2 SVGEGT. Trimming removed 2 bases from V and 5 bases from J, with 12 bases in between. The CDR3 is made up of 14 amino acids. Written as DNA, the CDR3 is TGTGCCAGCAGTTACCGTAGTAGGGGCGAGACCCAGTACTTC. It specifies CASSYRSRGETQYF.

The V gene is TRBV19, the J gene TRBJ2-7, with D tentatively TRBD1 or TRBD2 (5 bases each). The germline gives CDR1 LNHDA, CDR2 SQIVND (reference sequence). The CDR3 extends over 13 amino acids. The V end was cut by 6 bases, the J end by 4 bases, with 13 bases between. Here the CDR3 reads CASRRGITYEQYF. The CDR3 coding sequence is TGTGCCAGTAGGAGGGGCATTACTTACGAGCAGTACTTC.

CDR3 sequence reads: CASSSQPGVRTEAFF. In DNA, the CDR3 is TGTGCCAGCAGTTCCCAACCGGGAGTGCGCACTGAAGCTTTCTTT. The V call is TRBV12-3 or TRBV12-4, the J call TRBJ1-1; no firm D call. This CDR3 has 15 amino acids. V lost 4 bases and J 4 bases, leaving 16 bases between the germline ends.

Note on this clonotype: A much larger clonotype is one base distant, so this may be a read error. V is TRBV10-2 and J is TRBJ2-7; D possibly corresponds to TRBD2 (5 bases). Per the germline V gene, CDR1 is WSHSY and CDR2 is SAAADI. CDR3 size: 14 residues. The CDR3 region is CASGVSGGTYKQYF. The CDR3 DNA is TGCGCCAGCGGGGTAAGCGGTGGCACCTACAAGCAGTACTTC.

This clonotype was detected only a few times. The J gene is TRBJ1-1, the V gene TRBV20-1; 8 bases map to TRBD1. The V segment lost 7 bases and the J segment 0 bases; nucleotides outside the gene matches: 10. Germline V gene lookup returns CDR1 DFQATT and CDR2 SNEGSKA (reference sequence). The CDR3 runs 15 residues. The CDR3 DNA reads TGCAGTGACACAGGGGGAGGGGGTCTGAACACTGAAGCTTTCTTT. Translating gives CSDTGGGGLNTEAFF.

The chain joins TRBV9 to TRBJ1-3, with a tentative D call TRBD1 (6 bases). Per germline, CDR1 SGDLS and CDR2 YYNGEE. The CDR3 sequence is 14 residues long. V was pared by 4 bases and J by 3 bases, with 11 bases between. CDR3 region: CASSLNRVGNTIYF. The DNA for the CDR3 is TGTGCCAGCAGCTTAAACAGGGTTGGAAACACCATATATTTT.

Many counts were recorded for this clonotype. This chain connects TRBV7-6 to TRBJ1-2; D not resolved. The ends were cut back, 4 bases at V and 8 bases at J, with 8 bases in the middle. Per germline, CDR1 SGHVS and CDR2 FNYEAQ. The CDR3 loop spans 11 amino acids. The CDR3 nucleotides read TGTGCCAGCAGCTCCGGTGTCGGCTACACCTTC. This codes for CASSSGVGYTF.

This sequence joins TRBV7-9 and TRBJ1-4, with a possible D match to TRBD1 (5 bases). V was shortened by 7 bases and J by 7 bases, with 19 bases between the two germline ends. This CDR3 region has 15 residues. From germline, CDR1 is SEHNR and CDR2 FQNEAQ (reference sequence). The CDR3 bases are TGTGCCAGCAACGACAGAGGTAATTCAGGTGAAAAACTGTTTTTT. Protein sequence: CASNDRGNSGEKLFF. Combining the CDR3 with reference TRBV7-9 and TRBJ1-4 gives the whole variable domain DTGVSQNPRHKITKRGQNVTFRCDPISEHNRLYWYRQTLGQGPEFLTYFQNEAQLEKSRLLSDRFSAERPKGSFSTLEIQRTEQGDSAMYLCASNDRGNSGEKLFFGSGTQLSVL.

This clonotype appeared many times. CDR3 nucleotide sequence: TGTGCCAGCAGCCCAGGGATCGGGGAGCTGTTTTTT. Amino acid sequence: CASSPGIGELFF. The rearrangement joins TRBV7-2 to TRBJ2-2; maybe TRBD1 (5 bases). This CDR3 is 12 amino acids long. V was trimmed by 5 bases and J by 7 bases, leaving 8 bases between them. Germline-derived CDR1 and CDR2 are SGHTA and FQGNSA.

V is TRBV7-2 and J is TRBJ2-7, with 8 bases that match TRBD1. The V gene's germline CDR1 is SGHTA and CDR2 FQGNSA. The CDR3 is made up of 13 amino acids. CDR3 loop: CATPGTGSYEQYF. The CDR3, as DNA: TGTGCAACCCCCGGGACAGGAAGCTACGAGCAGTACTTC.

J is TRBJ1-3 and V is TRBV6-6, with D uncertain. This CDR3 has 13 amino acids. CDR1 and CDR2 from the germline V gene are MNHNY and SVGAGI (reference sequence). The V end lost 5 bases, the J end lost 8 bases, and 13 bases lay between the germline ends. Here the CDR3 reads CASSPNHDDTIYF. DNA for the CDR3: TGTGCCAGCAGTCCCAACCACGACGACACCATATATTTT.

In regard to this clonotype: Germline and junction disagree at one end, which may indicate a read error. The J gene is TRBJ2-7, the V gene TRBV2; D may be TRBD2 (6 bases). CDR1 is SNHLY, CDR2 FYNNEI, per germline. This CDR3 has 16 residues. CDR3 amino acids: CASSYSLGGDSHEQYF. The DNA of the CDR3 is TGTGCCAGCAGTTACTCTTTGGGCGGGGACTCCCACGAGCAGTACTTC.